This T cell receptor (beta chain) was captured in a study of T-cell reconstitution after alpha-beta-depleted transplantation in children (dated by TCRdb to about 2016). Looking at the study overall: The study quantitatively tracked T-cell immune reconstitution after TCRalphabeta/CD19-depleted allogeneic hematopoietic cell transplantation in children using TCR repertoire profiling. Points the paper makes about the study in general: The frequencies of hyperexpanded clones fell over the following months, and after one year, T-cell counts and TCRbeta diversity were mostly attributed to newly produced T cells. In some patients, the high TCRbeta diversity seen at day 60 was put down to recipient T cells and intrathymic progenitors that had survived conditioning. The apparently early recovery of alphabetaT-cell counts about two months after transplant reportedly depended on only several hundred rapidly expanded clones that came from non-depleted graft cells.

Libraries were made using PCR. The listed sequencing device is Illumina HiSeq 2500. To normalize quantification of the TCRbeta repertoire, the TCR libraries were built with molecular barcoding that relied on unique molecular identifiers. TCRdb trimmed public reads at Q25 via fastp, called clones via MiXCR and kept in-frame beta chains. Under each unique CDR3 protein, matching rows form one entry showing the most common genes and DNA. In this sample the table shows about 600,000 distinct CDR3 sequences, 13% of which occur a single time. The ten largest clones capture around 2.2% of the sample. CDR1 and CDR2 were assigned from the germline V gene as SQVTM and ANQGSEA. Spanning cysteine to phenylalanine, the CDR3 consists of 14 amino acids. Of all the DNA, just the CDR3 is kept, 42 bases in frame from base 1. Of note for this clonotype: Its specific antigen is unknown. Since a much larger clone is just one base distant, this may be a read error.

The treatment or condition label on this specimen signifies: allogeneic hematopoietic cell transplantation with graft depleted of TCRalphabeta T cells and CD19 B cells. The children who served as transplant recipients had been given grafts of TCRalphabeta/CD19-depleted allogeneic hematopoietic cells. The source material was PBMCs, mostly from graft donor cells, sampled 360 days after TCRalphabeta/CD19-depleted stem cell transplant. The source is a male patient aged 5 to 17 who had a stem cell transplant for acute myeloid leukemia, so the T cells may come from the graft donor. The V and J segments used are TRBV29-1 and TRBJ2-7; 9 bases in the junction line up with TRBD1. The CDR3 loop reads CSVRGTGLSYEEYF. In nucleotides, the sequence is TGCAGCGTTAGAGGGACAGGGCTGTCCTACGAGGAGTACTTC.